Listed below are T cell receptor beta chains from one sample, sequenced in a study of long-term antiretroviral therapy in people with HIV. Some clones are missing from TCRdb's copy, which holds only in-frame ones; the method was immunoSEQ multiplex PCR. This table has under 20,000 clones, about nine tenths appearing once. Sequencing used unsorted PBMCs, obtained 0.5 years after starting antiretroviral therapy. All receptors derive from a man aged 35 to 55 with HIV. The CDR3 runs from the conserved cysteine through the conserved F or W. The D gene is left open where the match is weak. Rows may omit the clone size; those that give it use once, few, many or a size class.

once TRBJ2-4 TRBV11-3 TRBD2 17 TGTGCCAGCAGCCCCAGGGCTAGCGGTAGGGCCAAAAACATTCAGTACTTC CASSPRASGRAKNIQYF
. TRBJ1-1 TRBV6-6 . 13 TGTGCCAGCACCGATCACACCGTGACTGAAGCTTTCTTT CASTDHTVTEAFF
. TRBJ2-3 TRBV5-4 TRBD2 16 TGTGCCAGCAGCTTGGGCGGGAGGGAGAGTAGAGATACGCAGTATTTT CASSLGGRESRDTQYF
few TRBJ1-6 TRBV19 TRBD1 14 TGTGCCACGAAGGGACAGGGGCTCGCGGCACCCCTCCACTTT CATKGQGLAAPLHF
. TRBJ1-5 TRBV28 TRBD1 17 TGTGCCAGCTCAGGGGGGGCTTTCGGATATAGCAATCAGCCCCAGCATTTT CASSGGAFGYSNQPQHF
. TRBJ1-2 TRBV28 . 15 TGTGCCAGCAGTTTTACCCCCGGAGGGGCTTGGAGCTACACCTTC CASSFTPGGAWSYTF
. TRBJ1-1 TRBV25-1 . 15 TGTGCCAGCAGTGAATTGTCAGTCTTGAACACTGAAGCTTTCTTT CASSELSVLNTEAFF
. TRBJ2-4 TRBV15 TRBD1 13 TGTGCCACCAGCCGAGACAGGGGGGACTTTCAGTACTTC CATSRDRGDFQYF
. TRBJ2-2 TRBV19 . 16 TGTGCCAGTAGTTCCCGGTGGGGGGCTTTAACCGGGGAGCTGTTTTTT CASSSRWGALTGELFF
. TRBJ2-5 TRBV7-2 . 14 TGTGCCAGCAGCTTAGTTGGATCCAAAGAGACCCAGTACTTC CASSLVGSKETQYF
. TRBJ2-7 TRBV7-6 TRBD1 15 TGTGCCAGCAGCCTAGGACAGGCCCCGCTCTACGAGCAGTACTTC CASSLGQAPLYEQYF
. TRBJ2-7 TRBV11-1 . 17 TGTGCCAGCAGCCGAAATGCCCCTGGGGCGGCGTCCTACGAGCAGTACTTC CASSRNAPGAASYEQYF
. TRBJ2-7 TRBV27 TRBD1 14 TGTGCCAGCAGACTCCAGGGGGCGACCTACGAGCAGTACTTC CASRLQGATYEQYF
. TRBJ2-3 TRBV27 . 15 TGTGCCAGCAGTCCGACGGTTTCAAGCACAGATACGCAGTATTTT CASSPTVSSTDTQYF
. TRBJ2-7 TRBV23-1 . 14 TGCGCGCAATCGTCGGGAGTTAGCTCCTACGAGCAGTACTTC CAQSSGVSSYEQYF
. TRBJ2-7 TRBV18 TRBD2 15 TGTGCCAGCCTCCCTTCTAGCGGGAGGGCCCTAGAGCAGTACTTC CASLPSSGRALEQYF
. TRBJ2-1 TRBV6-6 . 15 TGTGCCAGCAGTTACCCGAACGGCGGGACGTACCAGCAGTTCTTC CASSYPNGGTYQQFF
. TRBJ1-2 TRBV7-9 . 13 TGTGCCAGCAGCTTATCGGGGTACTATGGCTACACCTTC CASSLSGYYGYTF
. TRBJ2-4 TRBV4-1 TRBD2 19 TGCGCCAGCAGCCTCAAGGGGACTAGCGGGGTGTTAGCCAAAAACATTCAGTACTTC CASSLKGTSGVLAKNIQYF
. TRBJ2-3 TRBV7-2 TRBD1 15 TGTGCCAGCAGCGGACAGGGCTTTAGCGCAGATACGCAGTATTTT CASSGQGFSADTQYF
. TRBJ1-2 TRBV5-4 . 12 TGTGCCAGCAGCAGTACGGGGTATGGCTACACCTTC CASSSTGYGYTF
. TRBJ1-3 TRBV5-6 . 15 TGTGCCAGCAGCCTCACAGGCTACTCTGGAAACACCATATATTTT CASSLTGYSGNTIYF
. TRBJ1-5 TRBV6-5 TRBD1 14 TGTGCCAGCAGTGAAAGACAGGGTTATCAGCCCCAGCATTTT CASSERQGYQPQHF
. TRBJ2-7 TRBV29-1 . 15 TGCAGCGTTGAAGGTGGGGGCCTTGAGCGATACGAGCAGTACTTC CSVEGGGLERYEQYF
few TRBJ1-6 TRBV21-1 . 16 TGTGCCAGCAGCAAATCGGCGGACAGGGGTAATTCACCCCTCCACTTT CASSKSADRGNSPLHF
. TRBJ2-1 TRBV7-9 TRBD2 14 TGTGCCAGCCACTGGGCTAGCGGATCCGGTGAGCAGTTCTTC CASHWASGSGEQFF
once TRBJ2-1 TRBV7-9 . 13 TGTGCCAGCTTCCCATTAGTATACAATGAGCAGTTCTTC CASFPLVYNEQFF
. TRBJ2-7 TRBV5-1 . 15 TGCGCCAGCAGCTTGGCCCTTGGGGATTCCTACGAGCAGTACTTC CASSLALGDSYEQYF
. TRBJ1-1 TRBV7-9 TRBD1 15 TGTGCCAGCAGCTTCTGGACAGGACAGAACACTGAAGCTTTCTTT CASSFWTGQNTEAFF
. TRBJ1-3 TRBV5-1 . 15 TGCGCCAGCAGCTTGGCCTCGTCCTCTGGAAACACCATATATTTT CASSLASSSGNTIYF
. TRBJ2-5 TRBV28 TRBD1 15 TGTGCCAGCTGTCGCAGGACAGGGGGCCGTGAGACCCAGTACTTC CASCRRTGGRETQYF
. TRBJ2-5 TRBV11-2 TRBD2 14 TGTGCCAGCAGCTTAGCTAGCGGACAAGAGACCCAGTACTTC CASSLASGQETQYF
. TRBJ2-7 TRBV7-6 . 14 TGTGCCAGCAGCCAGACAGGCTCAGGGTACGAGCAGTACTTC CASSQTGSGYEQYF
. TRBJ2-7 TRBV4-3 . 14 TGCGCCAGCAGCCAAGGGCGGAGCTCCTACGAGCAGTACTTC CASSQGRSSYEQYF
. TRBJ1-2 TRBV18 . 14 TGTGCCAGCTCACCGTCTACAGACAACTATGGCTACACCTTC CASSPSTDNYGYTF
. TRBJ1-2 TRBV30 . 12 TGTGCCTGGAGTCCCCGGAACTATGGCTACACCTTC CAWSPRNYGYTF
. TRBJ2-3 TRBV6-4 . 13 TGTGCCAGCAGTGACGCCCTTTGGGATACGCAGTATTTT CASSDALWDTQYF
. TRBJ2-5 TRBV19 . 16 TGTGCCAGTAGTATAGGGGGGAGAAGGGGTGAAGAGACCCAGTACTTC CASSIGGRRGEETQYF
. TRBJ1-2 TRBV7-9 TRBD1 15 TGTGCCAGCAGCTTTTTAGCAGGGGGCTTCTTTGGCTACACCTTC CASSFLAGGFFGYTF
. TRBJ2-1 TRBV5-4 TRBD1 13 TGTGCCAGCAGCTCGGGACAGAACAATGAGCAGTTCTTC CASSSGQNNEQFF
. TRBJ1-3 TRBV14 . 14 TGTGCCAGCATGGGTGGTTACTCTGGAAACACCATATATTTT CASMGGYSGNTIYF
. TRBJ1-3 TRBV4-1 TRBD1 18 TGCGCCAGCAGCCAAGGACAGGGGTCATTTGGATCTGGAAACACCATATATTTT CASSQGQGSFGSGNTIYF